This entry lists 13 T cell receptor beta chains sequenced from one sample in a study of radiotherapy plus CTLA-4 blockade in lung cancer. Clones were read by immunoSEQ multiplex PCR, and TCRdb kept only the in-frame ones, dropping some. The table shows approximately 60,000 clones, with around three quarters occurring only once. The material was peripheral blood, obtained from a patient treated with radiotherapy plus ipilimumab. Receptor source: a human donor with non-small cell lung cancer who had a complete response to radiotherapy plus ipilimumab.

This clone was seen just once. The gene calls are TRBV7-2 and TRBJ1-6; no reliable D call. The CDR3 covers 15 residues. V was shortened by 5 bases and J by 0 bases, with 8 bases between the two germline ends. The germline CDR1 and CDR2 sequences are SGHTA and FQGNSA. CDR3 sequence reads: CASSPTDSYNSPLHF. CDR3 DNA sequence: TGTGCCAGCAGCCCCACAGACTCCTATAATTCACCCCTCCACTTT. Combining the CDR3 with reference TRBV7-2 and TRBJ1-6 gives the whole variable domain GAGVSQSPSNKVTEKGKDVELRCDPISGHTALYWYRQSLGQGLEFLIYFQGNSAPDKSGLPSDRFSAERTGGSVSTLTIQRTQQEDSAVYLCASSPTDSYNSPLHFGNGTRLTVT.

The CDR3 bases are TGTGCCAGCTACGGGACAGGGGGTTTCGAGCAGTACTTC. It encodes CASYGTGGFEQYF. The chain couples TRBV27 to TRBJ2-7, with 11 positions matching TRBD1. Germline CDR1 MNHEY, CDR2 SMNVEV (reference sequence). The CDR3 has 13 residues. Unmatched junction bases numbered 6, after V lost 8 bases and J lost 6 bases.

The rearrangement uses TRBV2 and TRBJ1-2, with D perhaps matching TRBD1 (5 bases). The length of the CDR3 is 16 residues. The V end lost 1 base, the J end lost 8 bases, and 20 bases lay between the germline ends. CDR1 SNHLY and CDR2 FYNNEI come from the germline V gene. In nucleotides, the CDR3 is TGTGCCAGCAGTGAAGAGAGCGCCGGGCCAAGGGGAGGCTACACCTTC. Translating gives CASSEESAGPRGGYTF.

The chain is built from TRBV7-9 and TRBJ2-1, with D maybe TRBD2 (6 bases). Germline V CDR1 and CDR2: SEHNR, FQNEAQ (reference sequence). Trimming removed 2 bases at V and 3 bases at J, with 14 bases between. The CDR3 totals 16 residues. The CDR3 protein is CASSLLGLAYYNEQFF. The CDR3 DNA follows: TGTGCCAGCAGCTTATTGGGTCTAGCGTACTACAATGAGCAGTTCTTC.

In this sample, this clone turned up a few times. The junction does not match germline at one end; this may be a read error. The V and J genes are TRBV2 and TRBJ2-4; 10 bases are shared with TRBD2. This CDR3 has 13 amino acids. Germline lookup yields CDR1 SNHLY and CDR2 FYNNEI. In nucleotides, the CDR3 is TGTGCCAGCGGGTTAGCTAGCGGGGGCCGAGGTTGCTTC. Translated: CASGLASGGRGCF.

CDR3 in DNA: TGTGCCAGCAGCTTAGAAATATCCCAGGGACGTGGCTACACCTTC. It yields the protein CASSLEISQGRGYTF. The chain couples TRBV7-9 to TRBJ1-2; TRBD1 is a possible D gene (5 bases). Germline values: CDR1 SEHNR, CDR2 FQNEAQ (reference sequence). The CDR3 consists of 15 residues. V was pared by 1 base and J by 7 bases, with 16 bases between.

This chain links TRBV27 with TRBJ2-6, with unresolved D. Deletions cut 8 bases from V and 0 bases from J, with 17 bases between. Germline assignment: CDR1 MNHEY and CDR2 SMNVEV (reference sequence). This CDR3 has 17 residues. The CDR3 spells CASVGRLLNSGANVLTF. For the CDR3, the DNA is TGTGCCAGCGTCGGAAGACTGCTAAACTCTGGGGCCAACGTCCTGACTTTC.

The chain couples TRBV5-1 to TRBJ2-5, with D uncertain. The CDR3 covers 13 residues. The V gene lost 1 base and the J gene lost 1 base, with 5 bases spanning the gap. The germline V gene encodes CDR1 SGHRS and CDR2 YFSETQ. CDR3: CASSLSSQETQYF. The CDR3 coding sequence is TGCGCCAGCAGCTTGTCCAGCCAAGAGACCCAGTACTTC.

The V gene is TRBV9, the J gene TRBJ2-2, with TRBD2 matching over 14 bases. This CDR3 region has 18 residues. Germline V gene sequence: CDR1 SGDLS, CDR2 YYNGEE. V gave up 3 bases and J gave up 5 bases; unmatched junction bases: 9. The CDR3 DNA sequence: TGTGCCAGCAGCGCGGGACTAGCGGGAGATGGAAAAACCGGGGAGCTGTTTTTT. It is translated as CASSAGLAGDGKTGELFF. The full variable domain, rest sourced from reference TRBV9 and TRBJ2-2, is DSGVTQTPKHLITATGQRVTLRCSPRSGDLSVYWYQQSLDQGLQFLIQYYNGEERAKGNILERFSAQQFPDLHSELNLSSLELGDSALYFCASSAGLAGDGKTGELFFGEGSRLTVL.

The chain joins TRBV9 to TRBJ2-1; weak D call: TRBD2 (6 bases). Germline lookup yields CDR1 SGDLS and CDR2 YYNGEE. V was shortened by 2 bases and J by 2 bases, with 14 bases between the two germline ends. The CDR3 loop spans 16 amino acids. CDR3 amino acids: CASSVEPGTPYNEQFF. As DNA, the CDR3 is TGTGCCAGCAGCGTTGAACCCGGGACTCCCTACAATGAGCAGTTCTTC.

The chain joins TRBV4-3 to TRBJ2-5; D remains ambiguous. Trimming left V 0 bases short and J 1 base short, with 18 bases between. Germline-derived CDR1 and CDR2 are LGHNA and YSLEER. This CDR3 spans 18 amino acids. The CDR3 is CASSQDRVGISPQETQYF. CDR3 DNA: TGCGCCAGCAGCCAAGATCGGGTAGGGATTTCCCCCCAAGAGACCCAGTACTTC.

The chain combines TRBV18 with TRBJ2-3; 9 bases are shared with TRBD2. CDR1 is KGHSH and CDR2 is LQKENI in the germline V gene. The CDR3 is made up of 18 amino acids. V lost 1 base and J lost 3; bases outside the gene matches: 11. The CDR3 DNA sequence: TGTGCCAGCTCACCACGGTCACTTAGCGGGGGTCGGACAGATACGCAGTATTTT. This translates into CASSPRSLSGGRTDTQYF.

This chain links TRBV19 with TRBJ1-1; 12 bases line up with TRBD1. Looked up from germline, CDR1 is LNHDA and CDR2 is SQIVND (reference sequence). V lost 8 bases, J lost 3 bases, and 13 bases stayed unmatched. This CDR3 comprises 17 residues. CDR3 coding DNA: TGTGCCAGTCAAGTATTGGGACAGGGGGCACGAGACACTGAAGCTTTCTTT. As protein: CASQVLGQGARDTEAFF.